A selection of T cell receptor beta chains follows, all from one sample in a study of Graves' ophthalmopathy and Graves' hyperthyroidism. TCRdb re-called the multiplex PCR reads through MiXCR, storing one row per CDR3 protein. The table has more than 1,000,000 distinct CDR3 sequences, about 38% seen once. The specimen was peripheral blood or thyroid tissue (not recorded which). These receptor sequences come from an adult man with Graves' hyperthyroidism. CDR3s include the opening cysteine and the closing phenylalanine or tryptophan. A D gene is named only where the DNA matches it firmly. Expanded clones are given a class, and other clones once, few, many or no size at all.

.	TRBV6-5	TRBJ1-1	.	CASSYYQGGGTEAFF	TGTGCCAGCAGTTATTACCAGGGAGGAGGAACTGAAGCTTTCTTT
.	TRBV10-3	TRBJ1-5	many	CAIQNRDNQPQHF	TGTGCCATCCAAAATAGGGACAATCAGCCCCAGCATTTT
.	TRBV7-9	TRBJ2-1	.	CASSLAQVVNNEQFF	TGTGCCAGCAGCTTAGCGCAGGTGGTGAACAATGAGCAGTTCTTC
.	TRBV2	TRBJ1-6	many	CASSLRQSDSPLHF	TGTGCCAGCAGTTTAAGACAGTCGGATTCACCCCTCCACTTT
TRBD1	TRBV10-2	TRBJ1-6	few	CASSDGTGINSPLHF	TGCGCCAGCAGTGACGGGACAGGGATTAATTCACCCCTCCACTTT
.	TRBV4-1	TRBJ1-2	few	CASSFPTGFSGYTF	TGCGCCAGCAGCTTTCCAACAGGGTTCTCTGGCTACACCTTC
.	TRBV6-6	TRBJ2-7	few	CASSYEAGAYEQYF	TGTGCCAGCAGTTACGAGGCAGGGGCCTACGAGCAGTACTTC
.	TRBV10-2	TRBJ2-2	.	CASSQPGLNNTGELFF	TGCGCCAGCAGCCAACCGGGACTCAATAACACCGGGGAGCTGTTTTTT
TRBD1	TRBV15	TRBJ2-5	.	CATSRGTGLETQYF	TGTGCCACCAGCAGAGGGACAGGGTTGGAGACCCAGTACTTC
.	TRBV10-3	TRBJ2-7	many	CAISGGLSYEQYF	TGTGCCATCAGTGGGGGGCTCTCCTACGAGCAGTACTTC
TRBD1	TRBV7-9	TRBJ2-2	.	CASSRQGPTTGELFF	TGTGCCAGCAGCCGACAGGGACCCACCACCGGGGAGCTGTTTTTT
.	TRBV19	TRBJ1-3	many	CATKSSPAGDTIYF	TGTGCCACCAAAAGTAGCCCAGCCGGAGACACCATATATTTT
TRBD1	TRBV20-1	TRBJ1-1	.	CSAEETGSPFF	TGCAGTGCTGAAGAGACAGGGTCGCCTTTCTTT
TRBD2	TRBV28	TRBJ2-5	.	CATSGSQETQYF	TGTGCTACTAGCGGGAGCCAAGAGACCCAGTACTTC
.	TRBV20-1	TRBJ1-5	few	CSAREEESFRDSNQPQHF	TGCAGTGCTAGAGAGGAGGAGTCCTTTCGGGACAGCAATCAGCCCCAGCATTTT
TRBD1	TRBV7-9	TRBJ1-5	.	CASSPTGGGEQPQHF	TGTGCCAGCAGCCCGACAGGGGGCGGGGAGCAGCCCCAGCATTTT
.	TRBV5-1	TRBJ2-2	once	CASSRDKGNTGELFF	TGCGCCAGCAGTCGGGACAAAGGGAACACCGGGGAGCTGTTTTTT
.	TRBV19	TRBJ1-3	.	CASSIPGPVSGNTIYF	TGTGCCAGTAGTATCCCGGGACCGGTCTCTGGAAACACCATATATTTT
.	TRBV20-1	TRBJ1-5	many	CSARETSRSNQPQHF	TGCAGTGCTAGAGAAACGAGTAGGAGCAATCAGCCCCAGCATTTT
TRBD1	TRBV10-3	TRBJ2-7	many	CAISVGTAYEQYF	TGTGCCATCAGTGTCGGGACAGCCTACGAGCAGTACTTC
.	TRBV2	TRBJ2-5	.	CASSFRWEETQYF	TGTGCCAGCAGTTTCAGGTGGGAAGAGACCCAGTACTTC
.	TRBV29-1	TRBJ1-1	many	CSVEGQKNTEAFF	TGCAGCGTTGAAGGACAGAAGAACACTGAAGCTTTCTTT
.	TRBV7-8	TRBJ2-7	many	CASLVGYEQYF	TGTGCCAGCCTTGTAGGCTACGAGCAGTACTTC
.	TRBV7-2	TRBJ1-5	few	CASRPDRFSNQPQHF	TGTGCCAGCAGACCCGACAGGTTTAGCAATCAGCCCCAGCATTTT
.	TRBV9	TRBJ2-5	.	CASSAGTDTKETQYF	TGTGCCAGCAGCGCCGGGACTGATACTAAAGAGACCCAGTACTTC
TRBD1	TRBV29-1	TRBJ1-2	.	CSVVGGTANYGYTF	TGCAGCGTTGTCGGGGGGACAGCCAACTATGGCTACACCTTC
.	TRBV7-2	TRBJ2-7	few	CASSPSRDQMYEQYF	TGTGCCAGCAGCCCGAGCCGGGATCAGATGTATGAGCAGTACTTC
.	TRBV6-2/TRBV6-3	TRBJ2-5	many	CASMRGRQETQYF	TGTGCCAGCATGAGGGGTCGCCAAGAGACCCAGTACTTC
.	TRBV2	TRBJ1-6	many	CASSIDSFGNSPLHF	TGTGCCAGCAGTATAGACAGTTTTGGAAATTCACCCCTCCACTTT
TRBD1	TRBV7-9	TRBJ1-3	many	CASSPRRDSSGNTIYF	TGTGCCAGCAGCCCCCGCCGGGACAGCTCTGGAAACACCATATATTTT
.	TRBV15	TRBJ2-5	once	CATSSAAGTETQYF	TGTGCCACCAGCAGCGCAGCAGGGACAGAGACCCAGTACTTC
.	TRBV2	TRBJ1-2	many	CASSEGYQANYGYTF	TGTGCCAGCAGTGAGGGGTACCAGGCTAACTATGGCTACACCTTC
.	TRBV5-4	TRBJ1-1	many	CASKINQNTEAFF	TGTGCCAGCAAAATCAACCAGAACACTGAAGCTTTCTTT
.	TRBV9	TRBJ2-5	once	CASSPLIDQETQYF	TGTGCCAGCAGCCCCCTCATCGACCAAGAGACCCAGTACTTC
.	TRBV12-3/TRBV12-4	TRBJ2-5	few	CASAPFEETQYF	TGTGCCAGCGCCCCTTTTGAAGAGACCCAGTACTTC
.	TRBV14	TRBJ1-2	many	CASSQEARGAHGYTF	TGTGCCAGCAGCCAGGAGGCGAGGGGGGCGCATGGCTACACCTTC
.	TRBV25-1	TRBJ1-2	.	CASSDGESYGYTF	TGTGCCAGCAGTGACGGCGAATCCTATGGCTACACCTTC
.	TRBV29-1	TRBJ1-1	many	CSGKDNVNTEAFF	TGCAGCGGAAAAGACAACGTTAACACTGAAGCTTTCTTT
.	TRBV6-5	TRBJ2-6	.	CASSYGEPLLGANVLTF	TGTGCCAGCAGTTACGGAGAACCTCTCCTTGGGGCCAACGTCCTGACTTTC
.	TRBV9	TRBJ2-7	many	CASSPRALSYEQYF	TGTGCCAGCAGCCCCCGGGCACTCTCCTACGAGCAGTACTTC
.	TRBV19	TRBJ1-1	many	CASTTGVESTEAFF	TGTGCCAGTACCACCGGGGTGGAGAGCACTGAAGCTTTCTTT
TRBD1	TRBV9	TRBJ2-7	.	CASSVEGQGAGYEQYF	TGTGCCAGCAGCGTAGAGGGACAGGGGGCAGGCTACGAGCAGTACTTC
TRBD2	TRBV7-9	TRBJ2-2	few	CASSSRLAGTGELFF	TGTGCCAGCAGCTCCCGACTAGCGGGGACCGGGGAGCTGTTTTTT
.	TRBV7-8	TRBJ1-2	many	CASSLVAGAGYGYTF	TGTGCCAGCAGCTTAGTCGCAGGGGCGGGCTATGGCTACACCTTC
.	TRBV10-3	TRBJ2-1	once	CAIRGTEYNEQFF	TGTGCCATCAGGGGGACCGAGTACAATGAGCAGTTCTTC
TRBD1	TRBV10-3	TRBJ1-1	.	CAISEVPGQANTEAFF	TGTGCCATCAGTGAGGTCCCGGGACAGGCAAACACTGAAGCTTTCTTT
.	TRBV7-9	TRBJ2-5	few	CASSPRGEPIQETQYF	TGTGCCAGCAGCCCTAGGGGGGAACCTATTCAAGAGACCCAGTACTTC
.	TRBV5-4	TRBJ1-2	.	CASSGRGSSTGYTF	TGTGCCAGCAGCGGACGCGGGTCATCTACAGGCTACACCTTC
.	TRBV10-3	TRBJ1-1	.	CAISGQQGEAFF	TGTGCCATCAGTGGGCAACAAGGCGAAGCTTTCTTT
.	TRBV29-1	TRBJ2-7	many	CSVGGAGEQYF	TGCAGCGTTGGTGGGGCCGGCGAGCAGTACTTC
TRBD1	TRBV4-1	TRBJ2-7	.	CASSTGGQGFLGEQYF	TGCGCCAGCTCAACCGGGGGACAGGGGTTTCTGGGCGAGCAGTACTTC
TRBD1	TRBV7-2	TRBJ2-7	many	CASSVEGTGRSYEQYF	TGTGCCAGCAGCGTCGAAGGGACAGGGAGGTCCTACGAGCAGTACTTC
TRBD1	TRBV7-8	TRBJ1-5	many	CASSPGTGTGQHF	TGTGCCAGCAGCCCAGGGACAGGGACTGGCCAGCATTTT
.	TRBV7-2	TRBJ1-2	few	CASSPRDAQGYTF	TGTGCCAGCAGCCCGCGGGACGCCCAAGGCTACACCTTC
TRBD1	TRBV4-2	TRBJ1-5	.	CASSQTGGMIQPQHF	TGTGCCAGCAGCCAAACAGGGGGCATGATTCAACCCCAGCATTTT
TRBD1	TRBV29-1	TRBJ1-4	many	CSAKTGGREKLFF	TGCAGCGCCAAGACAGGGGGGCGGGAAAAACTGTTTTTT
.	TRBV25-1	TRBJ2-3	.	CASSVKGPWTDTQYF	TGTGCCAGCAGTGTAAAGGGCCCGTGGACAGATACGCAGTATTTT
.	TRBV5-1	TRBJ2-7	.	CASTDGTYEQYF	TGCGCCAGCACCGACGGGACCTACGAGCAGTACTTC
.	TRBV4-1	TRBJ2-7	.	CASSQTDSRSYEQYF	TGCGCCAGCAGCCAAACGGACAGCCGCTCCTACGAGCAGTACTTC